This record concerns one T cell receptor beta chain sequence. V gave up 2 bases and J gave up 0 bases, with 7 bases separating them. CDR1 is ENHRY and CDR2 is SYGVKD in the germline V gene. The CDR3 has 14 residues. The sample originates from a study of OX40 agonist ivuxolimab in advanced cancers. Study-wide background: Hepatocellular carcinoma, melanoma, renal cell or head and neck cancer affected the dose-escalation patients. Patients achieving partial responses numbered three: one hepatocellular carcinoma case and two cutaneous melanoma cases.

The protocol was immunoSEQ multiplex PCR, while the TCRdb copy is restricted to in-frame clones and leaves out a portion. Of roughly 42,000 clones in the sample, about 89% were seen once. The receptor comes from an adult with an advanced solid tumor such as melanoma, head and neck, liver or kidney cancer. Source: CD4+ or CD8+ T cells sorted from blood, taken in a trial of the OX40 agonist ivuxolimab. The chain has TRBV10-3 and TRBJ1-1; D not certain. The CDR3 region is CAISEGIVNTEAFF. CDR3 bases: TGTGCCATCAGTGAGGGAATAGTGAACACTGAAGCTTTCTTT.